This T cell receptor beta chain was found in a study of T cells after yellow fever vaccination. Study-wide results and caveats: Bulk-population clonotypes that are abundant could appear as contaminants in FACS-sorted repertoires. Most clones from primary vaccination resurfaced after the booster (under 97% CD4, 70% to 90% CD8).

One entry per CDR3 protein, called by TCRdb with MiXCR from the 5' RACE reads. The table lists around 250,000 distinct CDR3 sequences, around 5.2% of them singletons, with under 3.5% in the top ten. This clonotype was picked up a small number of times. Antigen: not known. The length of the CDR3 is 15 residues. Per the germline V gene, CDR1 is SGHRS and CDR2 is YFSETQ. With 4 bases clipped from V and 8 bases from J, the junction kept 7 bases outside the gene matches. The chain employs TRBV5-1 and TRBJ1-5, with 12 bases matching TRBD1. The source is a young man who received the YFV17D yellow fever vaccine. The sample in question was CD4+ T cells sorted from PBMCs, obtained on the day of the yellow fever booster vaccination. The CDR3 region is CASSTLGTGGEPQHF. In DNA, the CDR3 is TGCGCCAGCAGCACCCTCGGGACAGGGGGCGAGCCCCAGCATTTT.